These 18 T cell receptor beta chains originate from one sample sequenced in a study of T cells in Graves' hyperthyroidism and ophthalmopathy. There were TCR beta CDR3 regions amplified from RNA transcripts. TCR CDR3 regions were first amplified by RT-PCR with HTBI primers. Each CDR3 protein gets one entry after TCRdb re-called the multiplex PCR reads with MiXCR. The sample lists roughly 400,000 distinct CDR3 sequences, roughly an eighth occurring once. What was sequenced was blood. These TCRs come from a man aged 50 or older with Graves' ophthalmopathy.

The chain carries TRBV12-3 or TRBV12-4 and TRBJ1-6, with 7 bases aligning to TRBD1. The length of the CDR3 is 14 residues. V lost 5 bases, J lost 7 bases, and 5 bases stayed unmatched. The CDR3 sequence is CASSVQGENSPLHF. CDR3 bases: TGTGCCAGCAGTGTCCAGGGGGAAAATTCACCCCTCCACTTT.

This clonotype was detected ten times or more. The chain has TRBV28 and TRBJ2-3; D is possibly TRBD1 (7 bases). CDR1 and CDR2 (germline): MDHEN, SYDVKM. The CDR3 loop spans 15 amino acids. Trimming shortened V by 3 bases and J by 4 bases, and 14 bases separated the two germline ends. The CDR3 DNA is TGTGCCAGCAGTTTCTTGGCAGGGGGGTCAGATACGCAGTATTTT. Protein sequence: CASSFLAGGSDTQYF.

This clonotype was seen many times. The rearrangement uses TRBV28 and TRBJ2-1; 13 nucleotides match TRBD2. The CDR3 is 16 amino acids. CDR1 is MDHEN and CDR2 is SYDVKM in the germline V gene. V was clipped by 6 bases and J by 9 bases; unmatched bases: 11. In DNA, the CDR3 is TGTGCCAGCAGCTCCGTGGGACTAGCGGGATGGCCTGAGCAGTTCTTC. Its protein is CASSSVGLAGWPEQFF.

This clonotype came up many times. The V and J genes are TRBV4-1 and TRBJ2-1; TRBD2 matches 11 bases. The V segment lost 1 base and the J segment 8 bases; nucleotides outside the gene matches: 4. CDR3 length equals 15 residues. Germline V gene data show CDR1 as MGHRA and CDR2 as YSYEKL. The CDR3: CASSQGQLAGDEQFF. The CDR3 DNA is TGCGCCAGCAGCCAAGGGCAACTAGCGGGAGATGAGCAGTTCTTC.

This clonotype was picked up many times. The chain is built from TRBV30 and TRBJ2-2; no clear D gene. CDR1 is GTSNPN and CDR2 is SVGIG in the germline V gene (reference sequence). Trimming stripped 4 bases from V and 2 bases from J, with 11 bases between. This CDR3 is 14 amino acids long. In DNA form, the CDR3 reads TGTGCCTGGAAAGGACGCAGAAACACCGGGGAGCTGTTTTTT. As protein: CAWKGRRNTGELFF.

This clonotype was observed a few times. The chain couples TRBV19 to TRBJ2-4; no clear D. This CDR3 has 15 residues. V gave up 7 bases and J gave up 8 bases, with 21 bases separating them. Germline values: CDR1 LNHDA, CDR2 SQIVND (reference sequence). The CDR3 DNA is TGTGCCAGTACCGATTCACCGGATCCGGGCGACATTCAGTACTTC. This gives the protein CASTDSPDPGDIQYF.

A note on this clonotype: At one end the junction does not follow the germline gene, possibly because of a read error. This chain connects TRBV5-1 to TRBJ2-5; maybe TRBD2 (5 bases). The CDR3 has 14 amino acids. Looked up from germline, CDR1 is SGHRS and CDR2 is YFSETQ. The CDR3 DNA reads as TGTGCCAGCCGCGGGTACATGGCCGGTGAGACCCAGTACTTC. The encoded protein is CASRGYMAGETQYF.

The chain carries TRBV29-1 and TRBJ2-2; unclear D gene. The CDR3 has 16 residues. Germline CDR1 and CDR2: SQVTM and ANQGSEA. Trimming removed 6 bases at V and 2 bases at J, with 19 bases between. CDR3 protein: CSVAVPARRNTGELFF. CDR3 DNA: TGCAGCGTGGCGGTTCCGGCCAGGAGAAACACCGGGGAGCTGTTTTTT.

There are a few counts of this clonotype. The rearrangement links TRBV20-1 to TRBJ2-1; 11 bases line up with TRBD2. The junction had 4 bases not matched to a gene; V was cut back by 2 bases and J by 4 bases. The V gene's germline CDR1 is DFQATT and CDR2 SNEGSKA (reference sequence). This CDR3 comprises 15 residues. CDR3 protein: CSARPLAGVYNEQFF. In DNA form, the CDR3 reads TGCAGTGCTAGACCACTAGCGGGAGTATACAATGAGCAGTTCTTC.

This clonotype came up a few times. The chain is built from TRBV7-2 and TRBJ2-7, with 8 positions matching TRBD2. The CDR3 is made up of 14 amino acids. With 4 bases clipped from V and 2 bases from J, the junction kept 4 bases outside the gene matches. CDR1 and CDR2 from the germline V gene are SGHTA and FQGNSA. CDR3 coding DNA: TGTGCCAGCAGCTGGAATAGCGGGGCCTACGAGCAGTACTTC. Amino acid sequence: CASSWNSGAYEQYF.

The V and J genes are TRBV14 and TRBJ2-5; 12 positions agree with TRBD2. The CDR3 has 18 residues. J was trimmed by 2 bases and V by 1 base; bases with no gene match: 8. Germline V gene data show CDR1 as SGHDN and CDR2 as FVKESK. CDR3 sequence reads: CASSQVSGTSGPQETQYF. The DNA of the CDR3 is TGTGCCAGCAGCCAAGTGTCTGGGACTAGCGGGCCGCAAGAGACCCAGTACTTC.

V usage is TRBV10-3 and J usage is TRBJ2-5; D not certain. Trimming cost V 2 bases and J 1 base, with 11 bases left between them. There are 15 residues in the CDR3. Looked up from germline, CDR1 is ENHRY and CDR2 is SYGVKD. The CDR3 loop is CAISEVTGSQETQYF. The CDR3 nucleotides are TGTGCCATCAGTGAGGTCACTGGGTCCCAAGAGACCCAGTACTTC.

The CDR3 loop reads CASSEVGNSPLHF. The CDR3 coding sequence is TGTGCCAGCAGTGAAGTTGGGAATTCACCCCTCCACTTT. This chain uses TRBV25-1 with TRBJ1-6; D is ambiguous. The CDR3 length is 13 residues. CDR1 is MGHDK, CDR2 SYGVNS, per germline. V dropped 2 bases and J dropped 7 bases, with 6 bases sitting between them.

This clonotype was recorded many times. The CDR3 reads CATSGQDLRNSPLHF. The CDR3 DNA sequence: TGTGCCACCAGTGGTCAGGATCTTCGGAATTCACCCCTCCACTTT. V gene TRBV24-1 combines with J gene TRBJ1-6; D call uncertain. CDR1 and CDR2 from the germline V gene are KGHDR and SFDVKD. This CDR3 contains 15 residues. V lost 5 bases and J 7 bases, leaving 14 bases between the germline ends.

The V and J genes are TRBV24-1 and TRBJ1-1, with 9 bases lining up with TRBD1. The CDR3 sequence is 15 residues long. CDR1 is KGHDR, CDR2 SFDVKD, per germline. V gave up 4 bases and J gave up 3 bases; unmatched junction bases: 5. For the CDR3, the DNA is TGTGCCACCAGTGACGCCGGGACAGGGTACACTGAAGCTTTCTTT. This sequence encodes CATSDAGTGYTEAFF.

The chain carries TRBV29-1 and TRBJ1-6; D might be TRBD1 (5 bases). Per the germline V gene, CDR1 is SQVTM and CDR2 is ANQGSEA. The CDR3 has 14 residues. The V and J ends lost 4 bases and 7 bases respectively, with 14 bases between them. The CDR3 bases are TGCAGCGTTGCTCTCGGAGGGACCAATTCACCCCTCCACTTT. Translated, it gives CSVALGGTNSPLHF.

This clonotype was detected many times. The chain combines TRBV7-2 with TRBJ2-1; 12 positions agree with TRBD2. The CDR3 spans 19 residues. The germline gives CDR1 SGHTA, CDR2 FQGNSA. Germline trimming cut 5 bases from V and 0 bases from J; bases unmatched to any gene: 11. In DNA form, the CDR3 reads TGTGCCAGCAGCCTTTCGAGCCTAGCGGGGGGGAGCTCCTACAATGAGCAGTTCTTC. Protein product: CASSLSSLAGGSSYNEQFF.

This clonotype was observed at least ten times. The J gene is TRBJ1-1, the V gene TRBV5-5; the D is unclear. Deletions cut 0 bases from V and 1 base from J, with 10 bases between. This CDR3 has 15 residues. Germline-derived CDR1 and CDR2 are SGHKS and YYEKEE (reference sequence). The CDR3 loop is CASSLGRLQNTEAFF. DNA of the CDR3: TGTGCCAGCAGCTTGGGGCGGCTCCAGAACACTGAAGCTTTCTTT.